A selection of T cell receptor beta chains follows, all from one sample in a study of OX40 agonist ivuxolimab in advanced cancers. TCRdb keeps only in-frame clones here, not all; method: immunoSEQ multiplex PCR. The data hold 71,000 or so clones, with 93% observed a single time. This specimen was CD4+ or CD8+ T cells sorted from blood, taken in a trial of the OX40 agonist ivuxolimab. Receptors originate from an adult with an advanced solid tumor such as melanoma, head and neck, liver or kidney cancer. CDR3s include the opening cysteine and the closing phenylalanine or tryptophan. Each record gives: CDR3 protein, CDR3 DNA, V gene, J gene, D gene, CDR3 length. A D gene is named only where the DNA matches it firmly.

cdr3_aa: CASTAGGDEQYF
cdr3_nt: TGTGCCAGCACGGCGGGAGGGGACGAGCAGTACTTC
v_call: TRBV6-5
j_call: TRBJ2-7
d_call: TRBD2
cdr3_length: 12

cdr3_aa: CASSLAVNEKLFF
cdr3_nt: TGTGCCAGCAGCTTGGCGGTTAATGAAAAACTGTTTTTT
v_call: TRBV5-6
j_call: TRBJ1-4
d_call: -
cdr3_length: 13

cdr3_aa: CATSTQQGNHEQYF
cdr3_nt: TGTGCCACCAGCACCCAACAGGGGAACCACGAGCAGTACTTC
v_call: TRBV15
j_call: TRBJ2-7
d_call: TRBD1
cdr3_length: 14

cdr3_aa: CASSLVTGYGYTF
cdr3_nt: TGTGCCAGCAGTTTGGTGACAGGCTATGGCTACACCTTC
v_call: TRBV27
j_call: TRBJ1-2
d_call: -
cdr3_length: 13

cdr3_aa: CASSMLGTGNQPQHF
cdr3_nt: TGTGCCAGTAGTATGCTCGGGACAGGGAATCAGCCCCAGCATTTT
v_call: TRBV19
j_call: TRBJ1-5
d_call: TRBD1
cdr3_length: 15

cdr3_aa: CASRRGTGGHEQYF
cdr3_nt: TGTGCCAGCCGACGCGGGACAGGGGGCCACGAGCAGTACTTC
v_call: TRBV27
j_call: TRBJ2-7
d_call: TRBD1
cdr3_length: 14

cdr3_aa: CACWTGGHDGYTF
cdr3_nt: TGTGCCTGCTGGACAGGGGGCCATGATGGCTACACCTTC
v_call: TRBV30
j_call: TRBJ1-2
d_call: TRBD1
cdr3_length: 13

cdr3_aa: CASSLLPVGEQYF
cdr3_nt: TGTGCCAGCAGCTTATTACCCGTCGGCGAGCAGTACTTC
v_call: TRBV13
j_call: TRBJ2-7
d_call: -
cdr3_length: 13

cdr3_aa: CASSQGTSGAYEQYF
cdr3_nt: TGCGCCAGCAGCCAGGGTACTAGCGGCGCCTACGAGCAGTACTTC
v_call: TRBV4-1
j_call: TRBJ2-7
d_call: TRBD2
cdr3_length: 15

cdr3_aa: CASREQGWGEEAFF
cdr3_nt: TGTGCCAGTCGTGAACAGGGTTGGGGGGAGGAAGCTTTCTTT
v_call: TRBV19
j_call: TRBJ1-1
d_call: -
cdr3_length: 14

cdr3_aa: CASSVEGGADPNYGYTF
cdr3_nt: TGTGCCAGCAGCGTAGAAGGTGGGGCAGATCCTAACTATGGCTACACCTTC
v_call: TRBV9
j_call: TRBJ1-2
d_call: -
cdr3_length: 17

cdr3_aa: CASSSLGGTDQETQYF
cdr3_nt: TGTGCCAGCAGTTCCCTCGGGGGGACAGATCAAGAGACCCAGTACTTC
v_call: TRBV2
j_call: TRBJ2-5
d_call: -
cdr3_length: 16

cdr3_aa: CASSLVSVAGGAGANVLTF
cdr3_nt: TGTGCCAGCAGCTTGGTTAGTGTCGCAGGGGGCGCTGGGGCCAACGTCCTGACTTTC
v_call: TRBV5-4
j_call: TRBJ2-6
d_call: TRBD1
cdr3_length: 19

cdr3_aa: CASSYSGDTQYF
cdr3_nt: TGTGCCAGCAGTTACTCCGGAGATACGCAGTATTTT
v_call: TRBV6-5
j_call: TRBJ2-3
d_call: -
cdr3_length: 12

cdr3_aa: CASSRTGRGYTF
cdr3_nt: TGTGCCAGCAGCCGGACGGGTCGGGGCTACACCTTC
v_call: TRBV5-6
j_call: TRBJ1-2
d_call: -
cdr3_length: 12

cdr3_aa: CASSAGDRGHTF
cdr3_nt: TGTGCCAGCAGCGCCGGGGACAGGGGGCACACCTTC
v_call: TRBV13
j_call: TRBJ1-2
d_call: TRBD1
cdr3_length: 12

cdr3_aa: CASSVSGPGTGSEQYF
cdr3_nt: TGTGCCAGCAGCGTTAGCGGTCCCGGGACAGGGAGCGAGCAGTACTTC
v_call: TRBV13
j_call: TRBJ2-7
d_call: TRBD1
cdr3_length: 16

cdr3_aa: CASSKNRERWCEKLFF
cdr3_nt: TGTGCCAGCAGCAAAAACAGGGAAAGGTGGTGCGAAAAACTGTTTTTT
v_call: TRBV21-1
j_call: TRBJ1-4
d_call: -
cdr3_length: 16

cdr3_aa: CSVLGIGAYGYTF
cdr3_nt: TGCAGCGTTTTGGGGATCGGGGCCTATGGCTACACCTTC
v_call: TRBV29-1
j_call: TRBJ1-2
d_call: -
cdr3_length: 13

cdr3_aa: CSVVTASSYEQYF
cdr3_nt: TGCAGCGTTGTGACGGCAAGCTCCTACGAGCAGTACTTC
v_call: TRBV29-1
j_call: TRBJ2-7
d_call: -
cdr3_length: 13

cdr3_aa: CASSYQGAVELFF
cdr3_nt: TGTGCCAGCAGTTACCAGGGGGCTGTGGAGCTGTTTTTT
v_call: TRBV6-6
j_call: TRBJ2-2
d_call: TRBD1
cdr3_length: 13

cdr3_aa: CASSQFWDRANNEQFF
cdr3_nt: TGTGCCAGCAGCCAGTTCTGGGACAGGGCCAACAATGAGCAGTTCTTC
v_call: TRBV4-2
j_call: TRBJ2-1
d_call: TRBD1
cdr3_length: 16

cdr3_aa: CASSYEIEGGGGYTF
cdr3_nt: TGTGCCAGCAGTTACGAGATAGAAGGAGGAGGAGGCTACACCTTC
v_call: TRBV6-5
j_call: TRBJ1-2
d_call: -
cdr3_length: 15

cdr3_aa: CASSPGTGDYGYTF
cdr3_nt: TGCGCCAGCAGCCCAGGGACAGGCGACTATGGCTACACCTTC
v_call: TRBV4-3
j_call: TRBJ1-2
d_call: TRBD1
cdr3_length: 14

cdr3_aa: CASSFLTGYQETQYF
cdr3_nt: TGTGCCAGCAGCTTCCTGACAGGGTACCAAGAGACCCAGTACTTC
v_call: TRBV11-2
j_call: TRBJ2-5
d_call: TRBD1
cdr3_length: 15

cdr3_aa: CASSFGIHEQYF
cdr3_nt: TGTGCCAGCAGCTTTGGGATCCACGAGCAGTACTTC
v_call: TRBV5-4
j_call: TRBJ2-7
d_call: -
cdr3_length: 12

cdr3_aa: CASSLFYNTEAFF
cdr3_nt: TGTGCCAGCAGCTTATTTTACAACACTGAAGCTTTCTTT
v_call: TRBV11-2
j_call: TRBJ1-1
d_call: -
cdr3_length: 13

cdr3_aa: CASSLSGVDGYTF
cdr3_nt: TGTGCCAGCAGCTTATCGGGGGTGGATGGCTACACCTTC
v_call: TRBV5-6
j_call: TRBJ1-2
d_call: -
cdr3_length: 13

cdr3_aa: CASSYTQGAGEQYF
cdr3_nt: TGTGCCAGCAGTTACACACAGGGGGCTGGGGAGCAGTACTTC
v_call: TRBV6-5
j_call: TRBJ2-7
d_call: TRBD1
cdr3_length: 14

cdr3_aa: CASSLGAGDGNTIYF
cdr3_nt: TGTGCCAGCAGTTTGGGGGCTGGTGATGGAAACACCATATATTTT
v_call: TRBV6-5
j_call: TRBJ1-3
d_call: -
cdr3_length: 15

cdr3_aa: CASSFQGNEQYF
cdr3_nt: TGTGCCAGCAGCTTCCAAGGGAACGAGCAGTACTTC
v_call: TRBV7-8
j_call: TRBJ2-7
d_call: -
cdr3_length: 12